This T cell receptor (beta chain) comes out of a study of T cell responses to AZD1222 COVID-19 vaccine. Using immunoSEQ multiplex PCR, the repertoire was profiled, and TCRdb retains in-frame clones only, with some absent. Here the sample spans approximately 170,000 clones, roughly 92% being singletons. CDR3 length equals 14 residues. Germline values: CDR1 SGDLS, CDR2 YYNGEE. With 4 bases removed from V and 6 bases from J, the gap between germline ends came to 11 bases. This chain uses TRBV9 with TRBJ1-6; D might be TRBD1 (5 bases). The sample was peripheral blood, taken on day 0 of AZD1222 vaccination. The sequence was obtained from an adult in good health. The CDR3 coding sequence is TGTGCCAGCAGCCCTCGCGGGGGTAATTCACCCCTCCACTTT. As protein: CASSPRGGNSPLHF.